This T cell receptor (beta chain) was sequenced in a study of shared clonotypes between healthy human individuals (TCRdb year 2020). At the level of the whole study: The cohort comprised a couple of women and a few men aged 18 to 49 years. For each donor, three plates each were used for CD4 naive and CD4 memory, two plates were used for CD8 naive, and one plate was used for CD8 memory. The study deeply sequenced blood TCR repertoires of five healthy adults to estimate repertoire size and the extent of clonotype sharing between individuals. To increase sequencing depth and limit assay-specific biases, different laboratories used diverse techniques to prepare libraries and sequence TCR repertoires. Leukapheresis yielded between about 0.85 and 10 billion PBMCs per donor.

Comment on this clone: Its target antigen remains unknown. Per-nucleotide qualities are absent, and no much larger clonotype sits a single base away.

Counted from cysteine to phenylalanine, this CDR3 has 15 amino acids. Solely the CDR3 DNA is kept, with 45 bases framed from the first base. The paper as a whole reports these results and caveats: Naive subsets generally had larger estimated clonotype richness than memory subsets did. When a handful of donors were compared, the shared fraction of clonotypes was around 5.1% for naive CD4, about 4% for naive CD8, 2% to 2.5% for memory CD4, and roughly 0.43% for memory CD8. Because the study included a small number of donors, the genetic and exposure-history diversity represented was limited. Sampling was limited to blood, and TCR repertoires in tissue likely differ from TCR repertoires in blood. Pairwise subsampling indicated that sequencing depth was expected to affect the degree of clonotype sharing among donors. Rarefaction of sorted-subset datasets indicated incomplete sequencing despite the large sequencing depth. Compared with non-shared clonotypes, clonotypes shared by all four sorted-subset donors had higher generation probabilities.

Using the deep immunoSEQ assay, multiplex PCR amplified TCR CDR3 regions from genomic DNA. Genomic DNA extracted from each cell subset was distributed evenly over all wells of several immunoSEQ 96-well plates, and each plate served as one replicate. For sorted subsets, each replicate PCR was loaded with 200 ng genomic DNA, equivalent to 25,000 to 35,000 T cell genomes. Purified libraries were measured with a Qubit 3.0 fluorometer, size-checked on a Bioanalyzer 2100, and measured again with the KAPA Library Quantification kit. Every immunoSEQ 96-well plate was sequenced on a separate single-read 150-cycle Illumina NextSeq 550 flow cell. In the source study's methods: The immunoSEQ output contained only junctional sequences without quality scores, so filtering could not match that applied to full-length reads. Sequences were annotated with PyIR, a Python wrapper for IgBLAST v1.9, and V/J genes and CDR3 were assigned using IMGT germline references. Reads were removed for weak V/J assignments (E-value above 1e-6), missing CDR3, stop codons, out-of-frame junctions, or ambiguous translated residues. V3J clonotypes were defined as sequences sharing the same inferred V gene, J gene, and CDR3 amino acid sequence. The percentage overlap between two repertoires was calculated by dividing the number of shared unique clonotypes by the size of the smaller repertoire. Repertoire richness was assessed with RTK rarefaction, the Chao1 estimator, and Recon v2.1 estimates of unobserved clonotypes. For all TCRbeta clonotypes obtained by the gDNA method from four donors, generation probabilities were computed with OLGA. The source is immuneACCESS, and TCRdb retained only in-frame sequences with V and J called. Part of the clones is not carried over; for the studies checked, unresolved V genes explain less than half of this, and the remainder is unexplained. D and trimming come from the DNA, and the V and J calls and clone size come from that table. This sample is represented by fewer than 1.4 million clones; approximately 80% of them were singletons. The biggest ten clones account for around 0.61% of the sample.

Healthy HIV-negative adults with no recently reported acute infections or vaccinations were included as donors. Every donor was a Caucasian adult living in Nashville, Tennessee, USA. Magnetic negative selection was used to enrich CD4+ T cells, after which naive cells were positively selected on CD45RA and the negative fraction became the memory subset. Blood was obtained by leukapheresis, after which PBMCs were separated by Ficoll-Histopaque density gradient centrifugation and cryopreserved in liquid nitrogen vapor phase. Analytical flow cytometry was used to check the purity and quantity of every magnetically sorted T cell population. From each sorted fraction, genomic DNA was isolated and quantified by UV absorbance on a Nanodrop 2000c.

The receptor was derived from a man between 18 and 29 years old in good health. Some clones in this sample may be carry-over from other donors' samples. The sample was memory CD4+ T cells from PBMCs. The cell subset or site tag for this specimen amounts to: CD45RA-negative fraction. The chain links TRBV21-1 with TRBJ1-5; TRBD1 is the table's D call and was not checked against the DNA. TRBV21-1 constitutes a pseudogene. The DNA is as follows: TGTGCCAGCAGCTCCGGACAAACGTTCAATCAGCCCCAGCATTTT. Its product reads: CASSSGQTFNQPQHF.